The present entry profiles one TCR beta chain with its context. Antigen unknown. The record originates from a study of T-cell reconstitution after alpha-beta-depleted transplantation in children. V dropped 0 bases and J dropped 6; count of bases not matched to a gene: 12. The V gene's germline CDR1 is DFQATT and CDR2 SNEGSKA (reference sequence). The CDR3 extends over 19 amino acids. As it was prepared, the TCRbeta library received unique molecular identifiers. In TCRdb, the PCR reads were re-called with MiXCR into one record per CDR3 protein. This sample has 540,000 or so distinct CDR3 sequences, with about 23% found just once. Study outcomes and limitations: From newly produced T cells came most of the T-cell counts and diversity one year after transplant. There were some patients whose high TCRbeta diversity at day 60 came from surviving recipient T cells and thymic progenitors. After transplant, at about two months, alpha-beta T cells were reportedly derived from several hundred expanded graft clones.

The chain is built from TRBV20-1 and TRBJ2-1; TRBD2 agrees at 15 bases. The sample here was PBMCs, mostly from graft donor cells, taken 360 days after TCRalphabeta/CD19-depleted stem cell transplant. The sequence derives from a boy under two years old who had a stem cell transplant for acute myeloid leukemia, so the T cells may come from the graft donor. CDR3 nucleotide sequence: TGCAGTGCTAGAGATCCGGGACTAGCGGGGGGTGGTATTGGCAATGAGCAGTTCTTC. Protein sequence: CSARDPGLAGGGIGNEQFF.